This TCR beta chain was captured in a study of cytomegalovirus exposure and HLA in healthy donors. Overall study context: Among the approximately 400 genotyped donors, approximately 81% were placed in the Caucasian-associated ancestry cluster. The study's findings and limits: In vitro, three CMV-associated chains proved specific for CMV antigens. Most TCR beta V segments were productive about 87% or about 30% of the time in an earlier analysis.

V was shortened by 3 bases and J by 0 bases, with 18 bases between the two germline ends. The CDR3 is made up of 18 amino acids. CDR1 and CDR2 (germline): LGHNT, FRNRAP. Researchers ran the PCR with 60 Vbeta and 13 Jbeta primers. Per the original data handling: About 11 million of about 88 million unique TCR beta chains were shared, per a later count. The protocol was immunoSEQ multiplex PCR, while the TCRdb copy is restricted to in-frame clones and leaves out a portion. Clone size and the V and J calls come from that table; the DNA yielded D and trimming. The table shows around 140,000 clones, with 78% occurring only once. Turning to this clone: Its target is not known.

Sequencing was carried out using PBMCs. This chain joins TRBV12-5 and TRBJ2-1; possible D gene TRBD1, 6 bases. The receptor was derived from a woman between 18 and 29 years old in good health and CMV-seropositive. CDR3 residues: CASGLTLQGFSSYNEQFF. CDR3 nucleotide sequence: TGTGCTAGTGGTTTAACCTTACAGGGCTTTAGCTCCTACAATGAGCAGTTCTTC.